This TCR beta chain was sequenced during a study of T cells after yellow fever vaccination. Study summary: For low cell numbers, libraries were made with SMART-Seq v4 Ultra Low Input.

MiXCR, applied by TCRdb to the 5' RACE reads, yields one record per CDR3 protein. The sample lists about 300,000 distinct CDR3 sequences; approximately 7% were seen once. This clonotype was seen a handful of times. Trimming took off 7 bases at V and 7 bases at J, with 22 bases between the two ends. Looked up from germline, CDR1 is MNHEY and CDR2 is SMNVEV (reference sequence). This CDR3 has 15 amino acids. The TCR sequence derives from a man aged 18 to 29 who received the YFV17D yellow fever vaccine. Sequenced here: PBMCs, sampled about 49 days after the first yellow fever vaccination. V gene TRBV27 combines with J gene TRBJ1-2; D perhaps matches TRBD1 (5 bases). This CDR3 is CASTENPRAYGGYTF. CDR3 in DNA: TGTGCCAGCACCGAAAACCCCAGGGCGTACGGTGGCTACACCTTC.